Listed below are T cell receptor beta chains from one sample, sequenced in a study of shared clonotypes between healthy human individuals. Sequencing was performed with immunoSEQ multiplex PCR; in TCRdb, only in-frame clones are kept and a portion is missing. The repertoire consists of hundreds of thousands of clones, with about 90% occurring once and the leading ten covering nearly 25%. Sequencing was done on a sample of naive CD8+ T cells sorted from blood. The receptors originated from a man between 25 and 39 years old in good health. Both conserved end residues are part of each CDR3. The D gene is left open where the match is weak. Clone size is given for some rows only: seen once, a few or many times, or a class if the clone is expanded.

CDR3	DNA	size	V	D	J
CASSPETGGLEDTQYF	TGTGCCAGCTCACCGGAGACAGGGGGTTTAGAAGATACGCAGTATTTT	once	TRBV18	TRBD1	TRBJ2-3
CASRKGQPGLAGEGGDEQFF	TGTGCCAGCAGGAAGGGACAGCCGGGACTAGCGGGAGAGGGGGGAGATGAGCAGTTCTTC	NA	TRBV2	TRBD2	TRBJ2-1
CSVVKADSYNEQFF	TGCAGCGTCGTAAAAGCGGACTCCTACAATGAGCAGTTCTTC	NA	TRBV29-1	NA	TRBJ2-1
CAWSEPPGVLDEQYF	TGTGCCTGGAGTGAGCCCCCAGGGGTATTGGACGAGCAGTACTTC	NA	TRBV30	NA	TRBJ2-7
CASSLDFGTEYEAFF	TGCGCCAGCAGCTTGGATTTCGGGACAGAATACGAAGCTTTCTTT	NA	TRBV5-1	TRBD1	TRBJ1-1
CASSLQGPTQYF	TGTGCCAGCAGCTTGCAGGGGCCTACCCAGTACTTC	NA	TRBV7-9	NA	TRBJ2-5
CASRGLDGSNQPQHF	TGTGCCAGCAGAGGCCTGGACGGAAGCAATCAGCCCCAGCATTTT	NA	TRBV6-1	NA	TRBJ1-5
CASNLLGSNTGELFF	TGTGCCAGCAACCTACTAGGGAGTAACACCGGGGAGCTGTTTTTT	NA	TRBV27	NA	TRBJ2-2
CASSPGMGQSSYEQYF	TGCGCCAGCAGTCCCGGAATGGGACAGAGCTCCTACGAGCAGTACTTC	NA	TRBV10-2	TRBD1	TRBJ2-7
CASSLADTSRDEQYF	TGCGCCAGCAGCTTGGCTGACACCTCTAGGGACGAGCAGTACTTC	NA	TRBV5-1	NA	TRBJ2-7
CASSPGQGSQPQHF	TGTGCCAGCAGCCCTGGACAGGGAAGTCAGCCCCAGCATTTT	NA	TRBV7-9	TRBD1	TRBJ1-5
CASSKGWKGTVLYF	TGTGCCAGCAGCAAAGGTTGGAAAGGGACAGTACTGTATTTT	NA	TRBV21-1	NA	TRBJ2-3
CASSEGQGSYEQYF	TGTGCCAGCAGCGAAGGACAGGGCTCCTACGAGCAGTACTTC	NA	TRBV5-4	TRBD1	TRBJ2-7
CASSSYRRGVEGYTF	TGTGCCAGCAGCTCTTACCGGCGGGGGGTGGAGGGCTACACCTTC	NA	TRBV11-2	NA	TRBJ1-2
CASSKIQREKLFF	TGTGCCAGCAGCAAGATCCAACGGGAAAAACTGTTTTTT	NA	TRBV7-9	NA	TRBJ1-4
CASSPRQGGDYGYTF	TGTGCCAGCAGCCCGCGACAGGGTGGTGACTATGGCTACACCTTC	NA	TRBV7-9	TRBD1	TRBJ1-2
CSADHRDRANNEQFF	TGCAGCGCCGATCACCGGGACAGAGCCAACAATGAGCAGTTCTTC	NA	TRBV29-1	TRBD1	TRBJ2-1
CASSDLGGGNQPQHF	TGTGCCAGCAGTGATCTGGGGGGAGGCAATCAGCCCCAGCATTTT	once	TRBV6-1	NA	TRBJ1-5
CASSLGLFNEKLFF	TGTGCCAGCAGCTTGGGACTCTTTAATGAAAAACTGTTTTTT	NA	TRBV5-6	NA	TRBJ1-4
CASSPWDTPDTQYF	TGCGCCAGCAGCCCCTGGGACACCCCAGATACGCAGTATTTT	NA	TRBV4-3	NA	TRBJ2-3
CASSLDRVAFF	TGTGCCAGCAGCTTAGACAGGGTTGCTTTCTTT	NA	TRBV6-5	TRBD1	TRBJ1-1
CASSLYWLSGEVDGYTF	TGTGCCAGCAGCCTGTACTGGTTATCGGGAGAGGTCGATGGCTACACCTTC	NA	TRBV5-6	NA	TRBJ1-2
CASSPGTGSYEQYF	TGTGCCAGCAGCCCCGGGACGGGTTCCTACGAGCAGTACTTC	once	TRBV5-4	NA	TRBJ2-7
CASSSGHLYEQYF	TGTGCCAGCAGCTCGGGACACCTCTACGAGCAGTACTTC	NA	TRBV11-2	NA	TRBJ2-7
CASSEGTREYETQYF	TGCGCCAGCAGTGAGGGAACGCGGGAGTACGAGACCCAGTACTTC	NA	TRBV10-1	TRBD2	TRBJ2-5
CASSSTNWGNQPQHF	TGTGCCAGCAGCTCCACCAATTGGGGCAATCAGCCCCAGCATTTT	NA	TRBV7-2	NA	TRBJ1-5
CAVCPPGAGETQYF	TGTGCCGTATGCCCCCCGGGGGCGGGGGAGACCCAGTACTTC	NA	TRBV28	NA	TRBJ2-5
CASGRRNEQYF	TGTGCCAGCGGCAGAAGGAACGAGCAGTACTTC	NA	TRBV5-6	NA	TRBJ2-7
CASSLDSRPGDTQYF	TGTGCCAGCAGCTTAGATTCCCGGCCCGGGGATACGCAGTATTTT	NA	TRBV11-2	NA	TRBJ2-3
CASSPGLAENTGELFF	TGTGCCAGCAGCCCCGGACTAGCAGAGAACACCGGGGAGCTGTTTTTT	NA	TRBV7-9	TRBD2	TRBJ2-2
CASSPVGGRPSYNEQFF	TGTGCCAGCAGTCCCGTTGGGGGGAGGCCCTCCTACAATGAGCAGTTCTTC	NA	TRBV7-9	NA	TRBJ2-1
CASSSFAGTEAFF	TGTGCCAGCAGCTCCTTCGCGGGCACTGAAGCTTTCTTT	NA	TRBV5-8	NA	TRBJ1-1
CASSLERGRYEQYF	TGTGCCAGCAGCTTGGAAAGGGGCCGGTACGAGCAGTACTTC	NA	TRBV5-5	NA	TRBJ2-7
CASRAGLETQYF	TGCGCCAGCAGAGCAGGGTTGGAGACCCAGTACTTC	NA	TRBV10-2	NA	TRBJ2-5
CASTRPPVYNEQFF	TGTGCCAGCACCAGACCCCCCGTTTACAATGAGCAGTTCTTC	once	TRBV11-2	NA	TRBJ2-1
CAIRDISLPNEQFF	TGTGCCATAAGGGACATATCCTTACCCAATGAGCAGTTCTTC	NA	TRBV10-3	NA	TRBJ2-1
CASSAEYPGGLGETQYF	TGTGCCAGCAGCGCCGAATACCCAGGGGGCTTGGGGGAGACCCAGTACTTC	NA	TRBV9	TRBD1	TRBJ2-5
CASSLESGGTGELFF	TGTGCCAGCAGCTTAGAATCCGGTGGTACCGGGGAGCTGTTTTTT	NA	TRBV11-3	NA	TRBJ2-2
CASSFRQGNEQFF	TGTGCCAGCAGCTTTAGACAGGGTAATGAGCAGTTCTTC	NA	TRBV11-3	TRBD1	TRBJ2-1
CASSDSRGDTQYF	TGTGCCAGCAGTGATTCTCGGGGGGATACGCAGTATTTT	few	TRBV25-1	NA	TRBJ2-3
CASSLDPSPSYEQYF	TGTGCTAGCAGCTTAGATCCCAGCCCCTCCTACGAGCAGTACTTC	NA	TRBV7-7	NA	TRBJ2-7
CASSLSTGGGQPQHF	TGTGCCAGCAGTTTATCGACAGGGGGCGGTCAGCCCCAGCATTTT	NA	TRBV27	TRBD1	TRBJ1-5
CASSDGTGGTEAFF	TGTGCCAGCAGTGACGGGACAGGGGGCACTGAAGCTTTCTTT	NA	TRBV6-4	TRBD1	TRBJ1-1
CATLGGNEQFF	TGTGCCACCCTGGGAGGTAATGAGCAGTTCTTC	NA	TRBV5-5	NA	TRBJ2-1
CASSPLGQGADYNEQFF	TGCGCCAGCAGCCCCCTGGGACAGGGGGCGGACTACAATGAGCAGTTCTTC	NA	TRBV5-1	TRBD1	TRBJ2-1